These 21 T cell receptor beta chains share one sample of origin, sequenced in a study of spatial heterogeneity in lung cancer. TCRdb ran MiXCR on the 5' RACE reads and lists one entry per CDR3 protein. The repertoire consists of roughly 1,100 distinct CDR3 sequences, with more than 30% occurring once and the leading ten covering 20%. Noted time point: sample taken at primary tumor resection. The sequencing here drew on normal lung tissue next to the tumor, taken at surgery. These TCRs come from a male donor with early-stage non-small cell lung cancer.

The J gene is TRBJ2-1, the V gene TRBV29-1, with 11 bases matching TRBD1. The CDR3 is made up of 14 amino acids. Germline CDR1 is SQVTM and CDR2 is ANQGSEA. The junction had 5 bases not matched to a gene; V was cut back by 6 bases and J by 4 bases. CDR3 sequence reads: CSVSRDRGYNEQFF. In nucleotides, the CDR3 is TGCAGCGTCAGTCGGGACAGGGGGTACAATGAGCAGTTCTTC.

V is TRBV12-3 or TRBV12-4 and J is TRBJ1-5; unclear D gene. Trimming left V 6 bases short and J 1 base short, with 10 bases between. The CDR3 covers 14 residues. Here the CDR3 reads CASSFVDSNQPQHF. The CDR3, as DNA: TGTGCCAGCAGCTTTGTGGACAGCAATCAGCCCCAGCATTTT.

The chain couples TRBV27 to TRBJ2-1; D gene ambiguous. The V gene lost 6 bases and the J gene lost 4 bases, with 10 bases spanning the gap. Germline loops: CDR1 MNHEY, CDR2 SMNVEV (reference sequence). The CDR3 consists of 13 residues. Here the CDR3 reads CASRRLNYNEQFF. In DNA form, the CDR3 reads TGTGCCAGCAGAAGACTGAATTACAATGAGCAGTTCTTC.

V and J are TRBV10-3 and TRBJ1-2; no clear D gene. The CDR3 totals 12 residues. Germline loops: CDR1 ENHRY, CDR2 SYGVKD. V lost 2 bases, J lost 2 bases, and 3 bases lay in between. The CDR3 sequence: CAISERNYGYTF. The CDR3 DNA is TGTGCCATCAGTGAGAGGAACTATGGCTACACCTTC.

By sample fraction, this clonotype is medium-sized. V is TRBV6-4 and J is TRBJ1-2; 11 bases are a match to TRBD1. The junction had 2 bases not matched to a gene; V was cut back by 6 bases and J by 2 bases. Germline V gene lookup returns CDR1 MRHNA and CDR2 SNTAGT. The CDR3 runs to 14 residues. CDR3 coding DNA: TGTGCCAGCAGGGACAGGGGGCGGAACTATGGCTACACCTTC. This codes for CASRDRGRNYGYTF.

A few counts support this clonotype. This sequence joins TRBV11-2 and TRBJ1-6; D not resolved. This CDR3 has 13 amino acids. Germline CDR1 SGHAT, CDR2 FQNNGV. The V gene lost 0 bases and the J gene lost 10 bases, with 7 bases spanning the gap. CDR3 region: CASSLDVESPLHF. CDR3 DNA sequence: TGTGCCAGCAGCTTAGATGTGGAATCACCCCTCCACTTT.

This clonotype is medium-sized (0.01 to 0.1%) by share. The J gene is TRBJ2-1, the V gene TRBV18; no clear D gene. The germline V and J ends were trimmed by 3 bases and 2 bases, with 14 bases remaining between them. CDR1 KGHSH and CDR2 LQKENI come from the germline V gene. The CDR3 extends over 16 amino acids. CDR3 residues: CASSPLVGFTYNEQFF. In nucleotides, the CDR3 is TGTGCCAGCTCACCTCTAGTCGGCTTCACCTACAATGAGCAGTTCTTC. The full variable domain, with the rest looked up from reference TRBV18 and TRBJ2-1, is NAGVMQNPRHLVRRRGQEARLRCSPMKGHSHVYWYRQLPEEGLKFMVYLQKENIIDESGMPKERFSAEFPKEGPSILRIQQVVRGDSAAYFCASSPLVGFTYNEQFFGPGTRLTVL.

This clonotype is judged large. The V gene is TRBV7-3, the J gene TRBJ2-1; no reliable D call. Trimming left V 2 bases short and J 7 bases short, with 6 bases between. The germline CDR1 and CDR2 sequences are SGHTA and FQGTGA. The CDR3 is 12 residues long. The CDR3 sequence: CASSLAANEQFF. CDR3 nucleotide sequence: TGTGCCAGCAGCTTAGCAGCGAATGAGCAGTTCTTC.

Relative to its sample, this clonotype is large. J is TRBJ1-2 and V is TRBV29-1, with D possibly being TRBD1 (6 bases). CDR1 SQVTM and CDR2 ANQGSEA come from the germline V gene. V lost 0 bases to trimming and J lost 8 bases, with 13 bases between them. CDR3 length: 13 residues. The CDR3 loop is CSVEEIYRDGYTF. CDR3 coding DNA: TGCAGCGTTGAAGAGATCTACAGGGACGGCTACACCTTC.

The chain joins TRBV24-1 to TRBJ2-5; D not certain. V dropped 0 bases and J dropped 0 bases, with 19 bases sitting between them. Germline assignment: CDR1 KGHDR and CDR2 SFDVKD. The length of the CDR3 is 19 residues. This chain's CDR3 is CATSDLVNRRMDHQETQYF. The CDR3 region has the DNA TGTGCCACCAGTGATTTGGTTAATCGAAGGATGGACCACCAAGAGACCCAGTACTTC.

This clonotype was recorded a few times. The CDR3 reads CASSEARGAPYEQYF. The DNA for the CDR3 is TGCGCCAGCAGCGAAGCCAGGGGCGCTCCCTACGAGCAGTACTTC. The chain is built from TRBV5-1 and TRBJ2-7, with D perhaps matching TRBD1 (6 bases). The CDR3 contains 15 residues. V was shortened by 4 bases and J by 2 bases, with 16 bases between the two germline ends. CDR1 SGHRS and CDR2 YFSETQ come from the germline V gene.

This chain connects TRBV18 to TRBJ1-6, with D perhaps matching TRBD1 (5 bases). The CDR3 is made up of 14 amino acids. The germline V gene encodes CDR1 KGHSH and CDR2 LQKENI. The V end lost 3 bases, the J end lost 6 bases, and 9 bases lay between the germline ends. The CDR3 DNA reads as TGTGCCAGCTCACCGGTCCAGGGTAATTCACCCCTCCACTTT. This gives the protein CASSPVQGNSPLHF.

The J gene is TRBJ1-2, the V gene TRBV4-2; tentatively, D is TRBD1 (6 bases). The V and J ends lost 0 bases and 5 bases respectively, with 13 bases between them. The CDR3 has 15 amino acids. CDR1 LGHNA and CDR2 YNFKEQ come from the germline V gene. The CDR3 loop is CASSQDQRGAYGYTF. CDR3 in DNA: TGTGCCAGCAGCCAAGACCAGCGGGGGGCTTATGGCTACACCTTC.

This sequence joins TRBV4-1 and TRBJ1-6; 8 bases fit TRBD1. Trimming at V came to 0 bases and at J to 10 bases, leaving 14 bases not matched to a gene. Germline CDR1 is MGHRA and CDR2 is YSYEKL. This CDR3 is built from 18 residues. The CDR3 region is CASSQEGVGQGRESPLHF. CDR3 coding DNA: TGCGCCAGCAGCCAAGAGGGGGTTGGACAGGGAAGGGAATCACCCCTCCACTTT.

The rearrangement links TRBV18 to TRBJ2-3; D gene ambiguous. The CDR3 has 14 amino acids. The germline V and J ends were trimmed by 2 bases and 6 bases, with 12 bases remaining between them. The germline V gene has CDR1 KGHSH and CDR2 LQKENI. The CDR3 reads CASSPWSSWDTQYF. The CDR3 coding sequence is TGTGCCAGCTCACCATGGAGCAGCTGGGATACGCAGTATTTT.

V gene TRBV2 combines with J gene TRBJ1-1; D is unclear. From germline, CDR1 is SNHLY and CDR2 FYNNEI. Trimming left V 1 base short and J 5 bases short, with 8 bases between. The CDR3 is made up of 13 amino acids. Here the CDR3 DNA reads TGTGCCAGCAGTGAAGGATGGGGTACTGAAGCTTTCTTT. As protein: CASSEGWGTEAFF.

The rearrangement joins TRBV5-6 to TRBJ2-1, with 11 bases matching TRBD2. V was clipped by 1 base and J by 4 bases; unmatched bases: 7. The CDR3 totals 17 residues. The germline V gene encodes CDR1 SGHDT and CDR2 YYEEEE. The CDR3, as DNA: TGTGCCAGCAGCTTGTACAGCGGGACTAGCGGATACAATGAGCAGTTCTTC. Protein sequence: CASSLYSGTSGYNEQFF.

This clonotype came up a few times. Here the CDR3 reads CASSFGQGNSPLHF. DNA for the CDR3: TGTGCCAGCAGTTTTGGCCAGGGGAATTCACCCCTCCACTTT. The chain uses TRBV12-3 or TRBV12-4 and TRBJ1-6, with D perhaps TRBD1 (6 bases). This CDR3 spans 14 amino acids. Trimming left V 3 bases short and J 7 bases short, with 10 bases between.

In nucleotides, the CDR3 is TGTGCCACCAGTCCCGGGGGGGACGGAAACATTCAGTACTTC. It specifies CATSPGGDGNIQYF. The rearrangement uses TRBV24-1 and TRBJ2-4; 8 positions match TRBD2. The CDR3 covers 14 residues. V shed 6 bases, J shed 6 bases, and the junction held 6 bases outside the gene matches. Germline loops: CDR1 KGHDR, CDR2 SFDVKD.

The V and J genes are TRBV29-1 and TRBJ2-4, with D tentatively TRBD2 (7 bases). The CDR3 contains 13 residues. CDR1 SQVTM and CDR2 ANQGSEA come from the germline V gene. Trimming removed 7 bases from V and 6 bases from J, with 16 bases in between. The CDR3 DNA follows: TGCAGCGCCCGTCCAGGGGAGGGAAACATTCAGTACTTC. Translated: CSARPGEGNIQYF.

The rearrangement joins TRBV9 to TRBJ1-1; no firm D call. The CDR3 runs to 15 residues. Trimming took off 0 bases at V and 6 bases at J, with 15 bases between the two ends. Germline CDR1 and CDR2: SGDLS and YYNGEE. The CDR3 nucleotides are TGTGCCAGCAGCGTAGCAGGCAGGTTCAACGCTGAAGCTTTCTTT. Amino acid sequence: CASSVAGRFNAEAFF. The whole variable domain, filled in from reference TRBV9 and TRBJ1-1, reads DSGVTQTPKHLITATGQRVTLRCSPRSGDLSVYWYQQSLDQGLQFLIQYYNGEERAKGNILERFSAQQFPDLHSELNLSSLELGDSALYFCASSVAGRFNAEAFFGQGTRLTVV.